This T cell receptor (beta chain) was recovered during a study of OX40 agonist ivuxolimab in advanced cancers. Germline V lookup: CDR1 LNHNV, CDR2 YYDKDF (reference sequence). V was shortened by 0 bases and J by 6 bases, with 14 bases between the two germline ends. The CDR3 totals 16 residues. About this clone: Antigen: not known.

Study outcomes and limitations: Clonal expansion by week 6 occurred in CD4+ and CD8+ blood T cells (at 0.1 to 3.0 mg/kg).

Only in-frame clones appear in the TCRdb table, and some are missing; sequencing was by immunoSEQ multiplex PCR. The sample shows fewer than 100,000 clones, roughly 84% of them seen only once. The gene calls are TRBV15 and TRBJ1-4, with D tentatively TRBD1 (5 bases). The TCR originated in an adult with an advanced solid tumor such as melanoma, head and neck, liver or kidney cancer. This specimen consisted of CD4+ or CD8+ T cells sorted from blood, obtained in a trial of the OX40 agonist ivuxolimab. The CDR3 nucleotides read TGTGCCACCAGCAGAGAGAGGGGCCCAGATTATGAAAAACTGTTTTTT. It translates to CATSRERGPDYEKLFF.